The source of this TCR beta chain is a study of T-cell reconstitution after alpha-beta-depleted transplantation in children. Study results and limitations: Diversity and T-cell counts at one year after transplant derived mostly from new T cells. From surviving recipient T cells and thymic progenitors came the high day-60 TCRbeta diversity observed in some patients. Reportedly, roughly two months post-transplant, alpha-beta T cells arose from several hundred expanded graft clones.

On this clonotype itself: Antigen: not known.

Per the germline V gene, CDR1 is SGHDN and CDR2 is FVKESK. The CDR3 extends over 19 amino acids. Trimming at V came to 5 bases and at J to 0 bases, leaving 13 bases not matched to a gene. Preparation of the TCRbeta library involved a method that used unique molecular identifiers. Via MiXCR, TCRdb re-called the PCR reads, giving one row per CDR3 protein. Among 700,000 to 850,000 distinct CDR3 sequences, approximately 15% were seen once, and the ten largest hold 5%. The genes are TRBV14 and TRBJ2-1; 10 nucleotides align to TRBD2. Sequencing was performed on PBMCs, mostly from graft donor cells, taken 360 days after TCRalphabeta/CD19-depleted stem cell transplant. The clonotype was recovered from a male patient aged 10-17 years who had a stem cell transplant for acute lymphoblastic leukemia, so the T cells may come from the graft donor. The CDR3 bases are TGTGCCAGCAGCGCAAGAGCGGCGACTAGCGGGTTCTCCTACAATGAGCAGTTCTTC. It codes for CASSARAATSGFSYNEQFF.